A selection of T cell receptor beta chains follows, all from one sample in a study of OX40 agonist ivuxolimab in advanced cancers. Sequencing was performed with immunoSEQ multiplex PCR; in TCRdb, only in-frame clones are kept and a portion is missing. Found here are 20,000 to 25,000 clones, 85% to 90% of them singletons; the top ten hold around 11%. The sequenced sample was CD4+ or CD8+ T cells sorted from blood, obtained in a trial of the OX40 agonist ivuxolimab. All receptors come from an adult with an advanced solid tumor such as melanoma, head and neck, liver or kidney cancer. CDR3s include the opening cysteine and the closing phenylalanine or tryptophan. A D gene is named only where the DNA matches it firmly. Rows give clone size only sometimes, using once, few, many, or a class for an expanded clone.

J gene: TRBJ2-2
D gene: -
clone size: -
CDR3 length: 14
V gene: TRBV11-2
CDR3 DNA: TGTGCCAGCAGCTTTGGAGCGAACACCGGGGAGCTGTTTTTT
CDR3 protein: CASSFGANTGELFF

J gene: TRBJ2-1
D gene: TRBD2
clone size: -
CDR3 length: 15
V gene: TRBV18
CDR3 DNA: TGTGCCAGCTCACCTAGCGGGAGGGAGAACAATGAGCAGTTCTTC
CDR3 protein: CASSPSGRENNEQFF

J gene: TRBJ2-3
D gene: TRBD1
clone size: -
CDR3 length: 12
V gene: TRBV27
CDR3 DNA: TGTGCCAGTCGACAACAGGGGGATACGCAGTATTTT
CDR3 protein: CASRQQGDTQYF

J gene: TRBJ2-3
D gene: -
clone size: -
CDR3 length: 14
V gene: TRBV10-2
CDR3 DNA: TGCGCCAGCAGTGAGTCTGGTAGTTGGGATACGCAGTATTTT
CDR3 protein: CASSESGSWDTQYF

J gene: TRBJ2-1
D gene: -
clone size: -
CDR3 length: 15
V gene: TRBV9
CDR3 DNA: TGTGCCAGCAGCGTAGAACAGGGCTCCTACAATGAGCAGTTCTTC
CDR3 protein: CASSVEQGSYNEQFF

J gene: TRBJ2-1
D gene: TRBD2
clone size: once
CDR3 length: 15
V gene: TRBV6-4
CDR3 DNA: TGTGCCAGCAGACCTCTAGCGGGAGGTGGCAATGAGCAGTTCTTC
CDR3 protein: CASRPLAGGGNEQFF

J gene: TRBJ2-3
D gene: -
clone size: -
CDR3 length: 14
V gene: TRBV6-5
CDR3 DNA: TGTGCCAGCGGACCGGTGGGGCCCACCCGGGGGCAGTATTTT
CDR3 protein: CASGPVGPTRGQYF

J gene: TRBJ1-4
D gene: -
clone size: -
CDR3 length: 15
V gene: TRBV4-1
CDR3 DNA: TGCGCCAGCAGCCAAGGGGGACCGTTATCCGAAAAACTGTTTTTT
CDR3 protein: CASSQGGPLSEKLFF

J gene: TRBJ1-5
D gene: -
clone size: -
CDR3 length: 12
V gene: TRBV15
CDR3 DNA: TGTGCCACCAGCAGCGATAGGCAGCCCCAGCATTTT
CDR3 protein: CATSSDRQPQHF

J gene: TRBJ1-2
D gene: -
clone size: -
CDR3 length: 14
V gene: TRBV5-1
CDR3 DNA: TGCGCCAGCAGCTTCGCGGGGGGGGCGCGTGGCTACACCTTC
CDR3 protein: CASSFAGGARGYTF

J gene: TRBJ1-2
D gene: -
clone size: -
CDR3 length: 14
V gene: TRBV27
CDR3 DNA: TGTGCCAGCAGTATACAGGGCGCCAGCTATGGCTACACCTTC
CDR3 protein: CASSIQGASYGYTF

J gene: TRBJ1-1
D gene: -
clone size: -
CDR3 length: 15
V gene: TRBV10-3
CDR3 DNA: TGTGCCATCAGTAAACTACAGGGTCAGAACACTGAAGCTTTCTTT
CDR3 protein: CAISKLQGQNTEAFF

J gene: TRBJ1-2
D gene: -
clone size: -
CDR3 length: 13
V gene: TRBV19
CDR3 DNA: TGTGCCAGTAGTATGCGGGGGACGGGAGGCTACACCTTC
CDR3 protein: CASSMRGTGGYTF

J gene: TRBJ1-4
D gene: -
clone size: -
CDR3 length: 15
V gene: TRBV2
CDR3 DNA: TGTGCCACCAAGACGGAATTTGCAACTAATGAAAAACTGTTTTTT
CDR3 protein: CATKTEFATNEKLFF

J gene: TRBJ1-3
D gene: -
clone size: -
CDR3 length: 16
V gene: TRBV15
CDR3 DNA: TGTGCCACCAGCACACCGGCGGGGAGGTTTAGGAACACCATATATTTT
CDR3 protein: CATSTPAGRFRNTIYF

J gene: TRBJ2-6
D gene: -
clone size: once
CDR3 length: 13
V gene: TRBV9
CDR3 DNA: TGTGCCAGCAGCGTAGCTGGGGCCAACGTCCTGACTTTC
CDR3 protein: CASSVAGANVLTF

J gene: TRBJ1-5
D gene: -
clone size: -
CDR3 length: 13
V gene: TRBV7-9
CDR3 DNA: TGTGCCAGCACTCAATCAGGGTTGGAGCCCCAGCATTTT
CDR3 protein: CASTQSGLEPQHF

J gene: TRBJ2-7
D gene: -
clone size: -
CDR3 length: 14
V gene: TRBV4-1
CDR3 DNA: TGCGCCAGCAGCCAAGATCCGGTCGGGGGCGCACAGTACTTC
CDR3 protein: CASSQDPVGGAQYF

J gene: TRBJ1-1
D gene: -
clone size: -
CDR3 length: 13
V gene: TRBV9
CDR3 DNA: TGTGCCAGCAGCGTAGGGGGGGACACTGAAGCTTTCTTT
CDR3 protein: CASSVGGDTEAFF

J gene: TRBJ1-1
D gene: TRBD1
clone size: -
CDR3 length: 13
V gene: TRBV25-1
CDR3 DNA: TGTGCCAGCAGTATAGGACAGGGCACTGAAGCTTTCTTT
CDR3 protein: CASSIGQGTEAFF

J gene: TRBJ1-2
D gene: -
clone size: -
CDR3 length: 16
V gene: TRBV10-3
CDR3 DNA: TGTGCCATCAGAACATTTACAGCCACCGGGAACTATGGCTACACCTTC
CDR3 protein: CAIRTFTATGNYGYTF

J gene: TRBJ2-7
D gene: -
clone size: -
CDR3 length: 15
V gene: TRBV4-1
CDR3 DNA: TGCGCCAGCAGCCAAACGACAGAGGGGTCCTACGAGCAGTACTTC
CDR3 protein: CASSQTTEGSYEQYF

J gene: TRBJ2-1
D gene: TRBD2
clone size: -
CDR3 length: 14
V gene: TRBV12-5
CDR3 DNA: TGTGCTAGTGGTTTCGGGGGGGGCTACAATGAGCAGTTCTTC
CDR3 protein: CASGFGGGYNEQFF

J gene: TRBJ2-3
D gene: -
clone size: -
CDR3 length: 13
V gene: TRBV11-3
CDR3 DNA: TGTGCCAGCAGCTTAGTGCCCACAGATACGCAGTATTTT
CDR3 protein: CASSLVPTDTQYF

J gene: TRBJ2-7
D gene: -
clone size: -
CDR3 length: 14
V gene: TRBV27
CDR3 DNA: TGTGCCAGCAGTCCCGGACTGTACGCCTACGAGCAGTACTTC
CDR3 protein: CASSPGLYAYEQYF

J gene: TRBJ2-7
D gene: -
clone size: once
CDR3 length: 13
V gene: TRBV5-4
CDR3 DNA: TGTGCCAGCAGCTTTAACTCGGCCTACGAGCAGTACTTC
CDR3 protein: CASSFNSAYEQYF

J gene: TRBJ2-3
D gene: -
clone size: -
CDR3 length: 15
V gene: TRBV13
CDR3 DNA: TGTGCCAGCAGGGGGCTAGCGATAAACACAGATACGCAGTATTTT
CDR3 protein: CASRGLAINTDTQYF